Each of the 18 T cell receptor beta chains below was sequenced from the same sample in a study of blood T cells in healthy people across ages. Then a second PCR, running about 6 to 12 cycles, was carried out with a sample-barcoded 5' primer and a J-beta primer mix. TCRdb re-analysed the 5' RACE reads in MiXCR, keeping a single row per CDR3 protein. There are 800,000 to 950,000 distinct CDR3 sequences in the sample; 36% occur only once, and 10% to 15% lies in the top ten. Sequencing was performed on blood. These receptors originate from a man between 18 and 35 years old in good health.

The chain couples TRBV20-1 to TRBJ2-3, with 9 positions matching TRBD1. The CDR3 has 15 residues. Unmatched junction bases numbered 10, after V lost 6 bases and J lost 3 bases. Germline V CDR1 and CDR2: DFQATT, SNEGSKA (reference sequence). The CDR3 sequence: CSAQGDRGNTDTQYF. CDR3 nucleotide sequence: TGCAGTGCGCAGGGCGACAGGGGGAATACAGATACGCAGTATTTT.

On this clonotype: The junction departs from the called germline gene at one end, perhaps through a read error. Written as DNA, the CDR3 is TGTGCCAGCAGCGAAGGCCCTCCCCGGACAGGGAAAATCGCTGAAGCTTTCTTT. Translating gives CASSEGPPRTGKIAEAFF. The V and J genes are TRBV2 and TRBJ1-1; TRBD1 agrees at 8 bases. The CDR3 is made up of 18 amino acids. Per germline, CDR1 SNHLY and CDR2 FYNNEI.

This sequence joins TRBV5-1 and TRBJ2-5, with 8 nucleotides matching TRBD2. Germline-derived CDR1 and CDR2 are SGHRS and YFSETQ. The CDR3 has 16 amino acids. V trimming: 0 bases; J trimming: 5 bases; junction bases outside the gene matches: 9. CDR3 nucleotide sequence: TGCGCCAGCAGCTTGGCCCCAGCGGGGGCTGGTGAGACCCAGTACTTC. The encoded protein is CASSLAPAGAGETQYF. The full variable domain, in which reference TRBV5-1 and TRBJ2-5 provide the parts outside the CDR3, is KAGVTQTPRYLIKTRGQQVTLSCSPISGHRSVSWYQQTPGQGLQFLFEYFSETQRNKGNFPGRFSGRQFSNSRSEMNVSTLELGDSALYLCASSLAPAGAGETQYFGPGTRLLVL.

This chain connects TRBV20-1 to TRBJ2-3; 8 nucleotides agree with TRBD2. V trimming: 7 bases; J trimming: 1 base; junction bases outside the gene matches: 10. Germline CDR1 reads DFQATT; CDR2 reads SNEGSKA (reference sequence). This CDR3 is 15 amino acids long. CDR3 residues: CSGSPGGRGTDTQYF. The CDR3 DNA sequence: TGCAGTGGTAGCCCGGGGGGGAGGGGCACAGATACGCAGTATTTT.

This clonotype appeared a few times. The V gene is TRBV2, the J gene TRBJ1-5; D ambiguous. The CDR3 spans 15 residues. Per the germline V gene, CDR1 is SNHLY and CDR2 is FYNNEI. Trimming removed 3 bases from V and 0 bases from J, with 9 bases in between. CDR3 region: CASSEPHNSNQPQHF. CDR3 coding DNA: TGTGCCAGCAGTGAGCCCCATAATAGCAATCAGCCCCAGCATTTT.

This clonotype has just a few counts. The chain employs TRBV4-1 and TRBJ2-1; 10 positions agree with TRBD2. This CDR3 is 16 amino acids long. J was trimmed by 0 bases and V by 3 bases; bases with no gene match: 2. The V gene's germline CDR1 is MGHRA and CDR2 YSYEKL. In DNA, the CDR3 is TGCGCCAGCAGCCAGACTAGCGGGCCCTCCTACAATGAGCAGTTCTTC. Translating it yields CASSQTSGPSYNEQFF.

This clonotype appeared a few times. The chain joins TRBV28 to TRBJ1-2; D is uncertain. Per germline, CDR1 MDHEN and CDR2 SYDVKM. Trimming left V 6 bases short and J 2 bases short, with 19 bases between. The length of the CDR3 is 16 residues. CDR3 sequence (DNA): TGTGCCAGCAGGGGTACCGGGCCGCCCTTAAACTATGGCTACACCTTC. It encodes CASRGTGPPLNYGYTF.

The chain couples TRBV7-9 to TRBJ1-5; maybe TRBD1 (5 bases). The V end was cut by 2 bases, the J end by 7 bases, with 12 bases between. The length of the CDR3 is 14 residues. Germline CDR1 is SEHNR and CDR2 is FQNEAQ (reference sequence). This CDR3 reads CASSLSGEGQPQHF. The CDR3 region has the DNA TGTGCCAGCAGCTTATCGGGGGAAGGCCAGCCCCAGCATTTT. The entire variable domain, with the rest obtained from reference TRBV7-9 and TRBJ1-5, is as follows: DTGVSQNPRHKITKRGQNVTFRCDPISEHNRLYWYRQTLGQGPEFLTYFQNEAQLEKSRLLSDRFSAERPKGSFSTLEIQRTEQGDSAMYLCASSLSGEGQPQHFGDGTRLSIL.

This clonotype was seen more than once but under ten times. The chain combines TRBV15 with TRBJ2-1; TRBD2 aligns across 9 bases. This CDR3 has 17 amino acids. The germline CDR1 and CDR2 sequences are LNHNV and YYDKDF (reference sequence). V lost 0 bases and J lost 4; bases outside the gene matches: 7. CDR3 coding DNA: TGTGCCACCAGCAGAGACGACTTGAGCGGGGGGTACAATGAGCAGTTCTTC. It translates to CATSRDDLSGGYNEQFF.

V usage is TRBV5-1 and J usage is TRBJ2-7, with D possibly matching TRBD2 (6 bases). The CDR3 covers 16 residues. Trimming took off 3 bases at V and 7 bases at J, with 23 bases between the two ends. Germline V gives CDR1 SGHRS, CDR2 YFSETQ. CDR3 amino acids: CASSSDGLPEANEQYF. The DNA for the CDR3 is TGCGCCAGCAGCTCCGATGGACTACCAGAGGCCAATGAGCAGTACTTC.

The chain combines TRBV20-1 with TRBJ1-5, with TRBD1 matching 8 bases. Trimming at V came to 4 bases and at J to 2 bases, leaving 10 bases not matched to a gene. CDR1 and CDR2 (germline): DFQATT, SNEGSKA (reference sequence). The CDR3 has 16 amino acids. DNA of the CDR3: TGCAGTGCTATCTTTACCAGGGGGCATCGCAATCAGCCCCAGCATTTT. Protein product: CSAIFTRGHRNQPQHF.

The chain uses TRBV12-3 or TRBV12-4 and TRBJ2-1; TRBD2 matches 13 bases. J was trimmed by 5 bases and V by 5 bases; bases with no gene match: 15. This CDR3 has 19 amino acids. CDR3 DNA sequence: TGTGCCAGCAGTACCGCCCGTACTAGCGGGGGGGCAGGGCACAATGAGCAGTTCTTC. Translated: CASSTARTSGGAGHNEQFF.

Turning to this clonotype: This CDR3 is missing its conserved last phenylalanine or tryptophan, likely due to a read error. The CDR3 DNA reads as TGTGCCAGCAGTTTTGGCAGGGGGAGCTCCTACGAGCAGTACTAC. Protein: CASSFGRGSSYEQYY. This chain links TRBV12-3 or TRBV12-4 with TRBJ2-7; 7 bases are shared with TRBD1. The length of the CDR3 is 15 residues. Trimming cost V 3 bases and J 0 bases; bases outside gene matches: 5.

A note on this clonotype: Mismatch with germline at one junction end may stem from a read error. The chain joins TRBV12-3 or TRBV12-4 to TRBJ2-6; D remains ambiguous. The CDR3 contains 14 residues. The chain's CDR3 is CTSSNSSGANVLTF. The CDR3 DNA reads TGTACCAGCAGCAACAGTTCTGGGGCCAACGTCCTGACTTTC.

This clonotype is a singleton in its sample. This chain connects TRBV2 to TRBJ2-4, with D possibly called TRBD1 or TRBD2 (6 bases each). CDR1 is SNHLY, CDR2 FYNNEI, per germline. V shed 11 bases and J shed 13 bases, with 24 bases lying between them. This CDR3 contains 13 residues. The CDR3: CAGRSGRDNEQYF. CDR3 DNA sequence: TGTGCCGGTAGGAGCGGGCGGGACAATGAGCAGTACTTC.

This clonotype was seen a few times. The chain uses TRBV7-9 and TRBJ2-5, with TRBD2 matching over 9 bases. After removal of 1 base from V and 11 bases from J, the junction contained 11 bases not matched to a gene. From germline, CDR1 is SEHNR and CDR2 FQNEAQ (reference sequence). This CDR3 is 15 amino acids long. The CDR3 is CASSLGGSGGDEQYF. The CDR3 bases are TGTGCCAGCAGCTTAGGTGGTAGCGGGGGAGATGAGCAGTACTTC.

Comments on this clonotype: A much larger clone lies one base from this, so it may be a read error. The chain is built from TRBV25-1 and TRBJ2-1, with D uncertain. Trimming left V 7 bases short and J 5 bases short, with 3 bases between. Germline V gene lookup returns CDR1 MGHDK and CDR2 SYGVNS. The CDR3 runs 10 residues. The CDR3 coding sequence is TGTGCCAGCAAGCACAATGAGCAGTTCTTC. Encoded protein: CASKHNEQFF.

The chain links TRBV6-2 or TRBV6-3 to TRBJ2-1, with TRBD2 matching over 13 bases. The DNA end is more similar to TRBJ2-7, so the J call may be wrong. Germline V gives CDR1 MNHEY, CDR2 SVGEGT. The CDR3 sequence is 16 residues long. CDR3 sequence reads: CASSYRLAGGSNEQYF. The CDR3 DNA is TGTGCCAGCAGTTACCGACTAGCGGGGGGCTCTAATGAGCAGTACTTC.